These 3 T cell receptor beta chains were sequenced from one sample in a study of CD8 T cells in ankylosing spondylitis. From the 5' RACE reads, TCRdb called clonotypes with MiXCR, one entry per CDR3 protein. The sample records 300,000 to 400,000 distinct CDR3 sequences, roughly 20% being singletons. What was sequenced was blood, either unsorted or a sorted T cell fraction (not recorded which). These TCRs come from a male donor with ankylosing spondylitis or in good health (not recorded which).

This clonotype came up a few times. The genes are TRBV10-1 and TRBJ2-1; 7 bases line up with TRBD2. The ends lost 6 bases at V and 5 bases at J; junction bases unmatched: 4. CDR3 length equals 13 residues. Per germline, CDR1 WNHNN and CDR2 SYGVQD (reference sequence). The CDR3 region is CASRVTSHNEQFF. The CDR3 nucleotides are TGCGCCAGCAGGGTGACTAGCCACAATGAGCAGTTCTTC.

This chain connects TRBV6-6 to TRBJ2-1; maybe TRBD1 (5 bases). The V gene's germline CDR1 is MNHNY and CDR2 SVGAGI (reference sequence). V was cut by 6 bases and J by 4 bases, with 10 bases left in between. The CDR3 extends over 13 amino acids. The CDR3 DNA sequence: TGTGCCAGCAGGCCCGACAGTTACAATGAGCAGTTCTTC. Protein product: CASRPDSYNEQFF.

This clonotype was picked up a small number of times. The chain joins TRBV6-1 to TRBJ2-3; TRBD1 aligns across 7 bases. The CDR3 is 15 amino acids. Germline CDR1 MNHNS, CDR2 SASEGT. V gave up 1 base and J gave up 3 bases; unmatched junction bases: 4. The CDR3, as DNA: TGTGCCAGCAGTGAAGAGGCAGGGGGAACAGATACGCAGTATTTT. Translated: CASSEEAGGTDTQYF.